This T cell receptor (beta chain) comes out of a study of control samples from healthy donors and cancer patients (TCRdb year 2020). As for this clone: The target of this receptor is not known. Qualities for individual bases were not recorded, and no much larger clone is one base off. Other nucleotide sequences from this sample produce the same CDR3.

The junction shows trimming of 8 bases on V and 1 base on J, and the gene matches do not reach 1 base of it. The germline V gene supplies CDR1 MNHEY and CDR2 SVGAGI. Including cysteine and phenylalanine, the CDR3 has 13 amino acids. Of all the DNA, just the CDR3 is kept, 39 bases in frame from base 1. Receptors were amplified or captured by the immunoSEQ multiplex PCR assay. As stored in TCRdb, this immuneACCESS dataset retains in-frame rearrangements with V and J assigned. A fraction of the clones does not appear; measured against another copy, unresolved V genes explain less than half of the discrepancy, and the remainder lacks a known reason. Counted in this sample were fewer than 95,000 clones; over 80% of them appeared once. The ten largest clonotypes hold around 20% of the sample.

The sample was blood. The chain is encoded by TRBV6-5 joined to TRBJ2-2, and 7 junction bases match TRBD1. This clonotype was sampled from a man aged 30 to 39 in good health. The DNA sequence follows: TGTGCCAGCCGGACAGGGAACACCGGGGAGCTGTTTTTT. The translation is CASRTGNTGELFF.